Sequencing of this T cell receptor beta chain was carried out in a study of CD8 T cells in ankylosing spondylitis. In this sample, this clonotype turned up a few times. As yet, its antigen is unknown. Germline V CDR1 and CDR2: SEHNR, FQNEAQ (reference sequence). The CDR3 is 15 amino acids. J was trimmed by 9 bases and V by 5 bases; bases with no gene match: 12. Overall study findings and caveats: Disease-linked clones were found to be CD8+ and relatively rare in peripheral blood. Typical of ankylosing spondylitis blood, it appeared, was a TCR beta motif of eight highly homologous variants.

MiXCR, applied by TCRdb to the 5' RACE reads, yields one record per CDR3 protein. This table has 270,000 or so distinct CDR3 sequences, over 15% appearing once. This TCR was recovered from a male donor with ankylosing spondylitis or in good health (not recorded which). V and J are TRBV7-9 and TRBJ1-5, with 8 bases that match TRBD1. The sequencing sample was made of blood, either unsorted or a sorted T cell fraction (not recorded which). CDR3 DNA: TGTGCCAGCAGCCCAGGGACAGGCCCCAAGGGGCCCCAGCATTTT. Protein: CASSPGTGPKGPQHF.